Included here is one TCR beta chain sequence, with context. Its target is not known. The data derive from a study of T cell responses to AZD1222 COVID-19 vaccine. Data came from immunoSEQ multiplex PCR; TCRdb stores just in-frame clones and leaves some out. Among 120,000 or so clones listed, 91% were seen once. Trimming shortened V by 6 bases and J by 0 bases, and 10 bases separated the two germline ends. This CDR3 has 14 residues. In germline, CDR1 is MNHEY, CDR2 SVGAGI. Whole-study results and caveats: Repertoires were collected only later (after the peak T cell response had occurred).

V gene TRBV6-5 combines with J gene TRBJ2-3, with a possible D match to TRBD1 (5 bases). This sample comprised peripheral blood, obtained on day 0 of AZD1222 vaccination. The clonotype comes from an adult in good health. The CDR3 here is CASRQASSTDTQYF. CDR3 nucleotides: TGTGCCAGCAGACAGGCTTCTAGCACAGATACGCAGTATTTT.